This T cell receptor (beta chain) was identified during a study of blood T cells in healthy people across ages. Whole-study findings and limits: A roughly linear age-dependent decrease characterized TCR beta diversity per million T cells.

Together with a sample-barcoded 5' primer, a J-beta primer mix was included in a second PCR lasting roughly 6 to 12 cycles. Samples each returned at least 3 million CDR3-containing paired-end reads. One entry per CDR3 protein results from TCRdb running MiXCR on the 5' RACE reads. The sample holds over 500,000 distinct CDR3 sequences, about 51% seen once. About this clonotype: The target antigen is unknown. A much bigger clone sits one base away, suggesting this may be a read error.

There are 14 residues in the CDR3. From germline, CDR1 is MNHEY and CDR2 SVGAGI. Sequences were obtained from blood. The chain combines TRBV6-5 with TRBJ2-2, with TRBD1 identical over 7 bases. This receptor was identified in an elderly woman in good health. CDR3 region: CTSSYRGNTGELFF. The CDR3 DNA sequence: TGTACCAGCAGTTACAGGGGGAACACCGGGGAGCTGTTTTTT.